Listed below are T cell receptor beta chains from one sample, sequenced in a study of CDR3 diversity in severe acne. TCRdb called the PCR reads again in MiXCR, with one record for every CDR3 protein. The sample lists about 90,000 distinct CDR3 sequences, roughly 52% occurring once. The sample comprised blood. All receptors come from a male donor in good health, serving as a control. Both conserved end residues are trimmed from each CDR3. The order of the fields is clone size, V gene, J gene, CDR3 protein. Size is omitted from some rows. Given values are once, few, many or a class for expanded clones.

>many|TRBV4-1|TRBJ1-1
ASSQGAAGGPEAF
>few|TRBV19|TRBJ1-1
AWSYTEAF
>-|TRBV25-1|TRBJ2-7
ASSRPPGAEQY
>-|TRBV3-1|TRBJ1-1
ASSSSGTMNTEAF
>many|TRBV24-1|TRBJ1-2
ATQGQDYGYT
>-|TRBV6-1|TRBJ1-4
ASSGTRGEYEKLF
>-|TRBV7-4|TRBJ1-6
ASSLIGTGNSPLH
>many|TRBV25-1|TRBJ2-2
ASSGPPGQGAGELF
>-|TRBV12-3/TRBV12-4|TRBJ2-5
ASSLLGRETQY
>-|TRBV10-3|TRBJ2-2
AIRRETGELF
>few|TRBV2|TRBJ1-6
ASRGRANSPLH
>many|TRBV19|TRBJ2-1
ASSIRQDQANEQF
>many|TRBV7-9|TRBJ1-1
ASSHASQGSSGTEAF
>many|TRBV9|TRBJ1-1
ASSVAQGPTEAF
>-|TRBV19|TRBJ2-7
ASSPRRVGDHEQY
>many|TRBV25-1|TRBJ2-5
ASSGPVETQY
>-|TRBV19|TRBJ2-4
ASSMPGAKNIQY
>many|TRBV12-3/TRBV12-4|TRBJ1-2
ASSLGMPSGGYT
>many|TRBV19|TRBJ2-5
ASSLNSDSWFQY
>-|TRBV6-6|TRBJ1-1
ASSEGDRGRTEAF
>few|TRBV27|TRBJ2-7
ASSLGAGGPYEQY
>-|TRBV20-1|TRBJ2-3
SARGTLAGGSDTQY
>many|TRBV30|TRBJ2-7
AWSSDYEQY
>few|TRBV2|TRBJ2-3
ASRPWGSNTDTQY
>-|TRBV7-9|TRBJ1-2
ASSRFRGYGYT
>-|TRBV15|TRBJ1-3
ATSYGTGWGNTIY
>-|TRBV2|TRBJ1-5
ASSGGQTYSNQPQH
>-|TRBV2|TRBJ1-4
VSGLTNEKLF
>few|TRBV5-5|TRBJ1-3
ASSTSITIY
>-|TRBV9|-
ASSHPRGGQGSYEQY
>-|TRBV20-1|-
SASRGGAEQF
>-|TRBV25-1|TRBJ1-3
ASSSPGSGNTIY
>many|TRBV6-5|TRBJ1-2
ASSPQGYGYT
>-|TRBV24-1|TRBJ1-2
ATRAGGDYGYT
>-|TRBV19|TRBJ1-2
ASSADRDNYGYA
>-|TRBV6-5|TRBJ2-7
ASSYSTSVTDVAGYEQY
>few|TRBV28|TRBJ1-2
ASKPIPKWENYGYT
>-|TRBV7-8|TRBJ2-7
ASSLGWQAYEQY
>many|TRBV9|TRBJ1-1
ASGPRGHTEAF
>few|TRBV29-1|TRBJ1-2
SVDRDRGQGYT
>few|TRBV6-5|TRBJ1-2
ASSPGGFGGYT